Listed below are T cell receptor beta chains from one sample, sequenced in a study of OX40 agonist ivuxolimab in advanced cancers. Measured with immunoSEQ multiplex PCR; TCRdb has only the in-frame clones, and not every one. The repertoire includes roughly 66,000 clones, approximately 78% of them detected once, and approximately 0.4% sits in the top ten. The specimen was CD4+ or CD8+ T cells sorted from blood, collected in a trial of the OX40 agonist ivuxolimab. Receptors were obtained from an adult with an advanced solid tumor such as melanoma, head and neck, liver or kidney cancer. The CDR3 runs from the conserved cysteine through the conserved F or W. The order of the fields is V gene, D gene, J gene, clone size, CDR3 DNA, CDR3 protein. The D gene is left open where the match is weak. Size values are once, few and many counts, or a class for expanded clones, and some rows have none.

v_call: TRBV19
d_call: -
j_call: TRBJ2-7
clone_size: -
cdr3_nt: TGTGCCAGTAGTATTGGGGGGGCTAGCTCCTACGAGCAGTACTTC
cdr3_aa: CASSIGGASSYEQYF

v_call: TRBV6-1
d_call: -
j_call: TRBJ1-3
clone_size: -
cdr3_nt: TGTGCCAGCAGTGCAACCCACCGGAGAACCATATATTTT
cdr3_aa: CASSATHRRTIYF

v_call: TRBV9
d_call: TRBD1
j_call: TRBJ2-7
clone_size: few
cdr3_nt: TGTGCCAGCAGCGACCGGCCGGGACAGGGACTCTACGAGCAGTACTTC
cdr3_aa: CASSDRPGQGLYEQYF

v_call: TRBV18
d_call: -
j_call: TRBJ2-3
clone_size: -
cdr3_nt: TGTGCCAGCTCACCACCGTCAAACAGTGACACAGATACGCAGTATTTT
cdr3_aa: CASSPPSNSDTDTQYF

v_call: TRBV30
d_call: -
j_call: TRBJ1-4
clone_size: -
cdr3_nt: TGTGCCTCTACCTCGAGGGGCAGTGTTGAAAAACTGTTTTTT
cdr3_aa: CASTSRGSVEKLFF

v_call: TRBV28
d_call: -
j_call: TRBJ2-3
clone_size: few
cdr3_nt: TGTGCCAGCAGTATCCCGGGTATCCGGTTATATTTT
cdr3_aa: CASSIPGIRLYF

v_call: TRBV7-8
d_call: TRBD1
j_call: TRBJ2-5
clone_size: -
cdr3_nt: TGTGCCAGCAGCTTAAGCGGACAGGGGGCAGGGGAGACCCAGTACTTC
cdr3_aa: CASSLSGQGAGETQYF

v_call: TRBV4-1
d_call: -
j_call: TRBJ1-1
clone_size: few
cdr3_nt: TGCGCCAGCAGCCAAGGACCAGGGAGGCGAGTGCACACTGAAGCTTTCTTT
cdr3_aa: CASSQGPGRRVHTEAFF

v_call: TRBV29-1
d_call: -
j_call: TRBJ2-1
clone_size: -
cdr3_nt: TGCAGCGTTGTTAGGGATAGTGAGCAGTTCTTC
cdr3_aa: CSVVRDSEQFF

v_call: TRBV5-1
d_call: -
j_call: TRBJ1-1
clone_size: medium-sized
cdr3_nt: TGCGCCAGCAGCTTGGGGCAGCCCAACACTGAAGCTTTCTTT
cdr3_aa: CASSLGQPNTEAFF

v_call: TRBV7-3
d_call: TRBD1
j_call: TRBJ1-2
clone_size: -
cdr3_nt: TGTGCCAGCAGCGACATCGCACTCACAGGGGGCTATGGCTACACCTTC
cdr3_aa: CASSDIALTGGYGYTF

v_call: TRBV5-1
d_call: -
j_call: TRBJ2-7
clone_size: once
cdr3_nt: TGCGCCAGCAGCTTCCAGGTTAGCTCCTACGAGCAGTACTTC
cdr3_aa: CASSFQVSSYEQYF

v_call: TRBV19
d_call: TRBD2
j_call: TRBJ2-3
clone_size: -
cdr3_nt: TGTGCCAGTAGACCCCCGGGACTAGCTGGCACAGATACGCAGTATTTT
cdr3_aa: CASRPPGLAGTDTQYF

v_call: TRBV28
d_call: -
j_call: TRBJ1-5
clone_size: -
cdr3_nt: TGTGCCAGCAGCGTAAGCAATCAGCCCCAGCATTTT
cdr3_aa: CASSVSNQPQHF

v_call: TRBV5-1
d_call: TRBD2
j_call: TRBJ2-1
clone_size: -
cdr3_nt: TGCGCCAGCAGCGCGGGACTAGCGGGGGGAGAGCAGTTCTTC
cdr3_aa: CASSAGLAGGEQFF

v_call: TRBV10-3
d_call: -
j_call: TRBJ1-1
clone_size: few
cdr3_nt: TGTGCCATCACTAGCCAGAACACTGAAGCTTTCTTT
cdr3_aa: CAITSQNTEAFF

v_call: TRBV7-9
d_call: -
j_call: TRBJ2-2
clone_size: few
cdr3_nt: TGTGCCAGCAGCCCCTCCGTGTCGGCCGGGGAGCTGTTTTTT
cdr3_aa: CASSPSVSAGELFF

v_call: TRBV7-6
d_call: -
j_call: TRBJ2-3
clone_size: -
cdr3_nt: TGTGCCAGCAGCTTATTGAACTCAGATACGCAGTATTTT
cdr3_aa: CASSLLNSDTQYF

v_call: TRBV6-6
d_call: -
j_call: TRBJ2-1
clone_size: -
cdr3_nt: TGTGCCAGCAGTTCGACGGGAGACTACAATGAGCAGTTCTTC
cdr3_aa: CASSSTGDYNEQFF

v_call: TRBV28
d_call: -
j_call: TRBJ1-6
clone_size: -
cdr3_nt: TGTGCCAGCAGTCGGGTTGCGGGCGGATCACCCCTCCACTTT
cdr3_aa: CASSRVAGGSPLHF

v_call: TRBV5-6
d_call: TRBD1
j_call: TRBJ2-3
clone_size: once
cdr3_nt: TGTGCCAGCAGCTTGGTCGGGACAGCGCAGTATTTT
cdr3_aa: CASSLVGTAQYF

v_call: TRBV6-1
d_call: -
j_call: TRBJ1-1
clone_size: -
cdr3_nt: TGTGCCAGCACTGTCGGCCAGAGGAACACTGAAGCTTTCTTT
cdr3_aa: CASTVGQRNTEAFF